This T cell receptor (beta chain) was retrieved from a study of blood T cell repertoires in COVID-19. Study background: Some COVID-19 samples were acute and others convalescent; all came from the United States, Italy and Spain. In each case, the material was cDNA or gDNA derived from T cells, B-cell-depleted T cells, or PBMCs.

As originally analysed: How many nucleated cells were present was estimated from reference gene primer amplification. Produced via immunoSEQ multiplex PCR; TCRdb's table is partial and in-frame only. For V, J and clone size, that table is used; D and trimming come from the DNA. The sample holds around 100,000 clones, over 75% seen once. The CDR3 is 13 amino acids. CDR1 is MDHEN, CDR2 SYDVKM, per germline. The V end was cut by 6 bases, the J end by 2 bases, with 11 bases between. The rearrangement links TRBV28 to TRBJ2-7; weak D call: TRBD1 (6 bases). Sequencing was done on a sample of peripheral blood. The source of this sequence is a man aged 70-80 years with active or convalescent COVID-19. The DNA of the CDR3 is TGTGCCAGCAGGCGTGGACAGACCTACGAGCAGTACTTC. It encodes CASRRGQTYEQYF.